The entry that follows covers one T cell receptor (beta chain) sequence. Its antigen remains unknown. Assay used: immunoSEQ multiplex PCR; TCRdb lists only in-frame clones, some missing. Among more than 90,000 clones listed, roughly 86% were seen once. The source of the sample is a study of cytomegalovirus exposure and HLA in healthy donors. Findings and caveats of the study: Investigators reported about 160 TCR beta chains as tied to cytomegalovirus.

The source material was PBMCs. The receptor was derived from a man between 18 and 29 years old in good health and CMV-seronegative.

CDR3 protein: CASSPLLTWGGNYNEQFF. In DNA form, the CDR3 reads TGTGCCAGCTCACCACTCCTAACGTGGGGGGGAAACTACAATGAGCAGTTCTTC. The chain uses TRBV18 and TRBJ2-1, with TRBD2 matching 7 bases. The CDR3 is made up of 18 amino acids. V gave up 1 base and J gave up 3 bases; unmatched junction bases: 12. Looked up from germline, CDR1 is KGHSH and CDR2 is LQKENI.